What follows are 21 T cell receptor beta chains derived from one specimen sequenced in a study of cytomegalovirus exposure and HLA in healthy donors. Primers for the PCR totalled 60 Vbeta and 13 Jbeta. Using immunoSEQ multiplex PCR, the repertoire was profiled, and TCRdb retains in-frame clones only, with some absent. The sample has roughly 170,000 clones; 84% are singletons. The sample taken for sequencing was PBMCs. These receptors all stem from a young man in good health and CMV-seronegative.

This clone was seen more than once but under ten times. The genes are TRBV7-9 and TRBJ2-2; 9 nucleotides agree with TRBD1. Germline loops: CDR1 SEHNR, CDR2 FQNEAQ (reference sequence). The J segment lost 5 bases and the V segment lost 4 bases, leaving 8 bases of the junction unmatched. The CDR3 runs to 16 residues. CDR3 sequence: CASSSTGGGWTGELFF. CDR3 sequence (DNA): TGTGCCAGCAGCTCAACAGGGGGCGGATGGACCGGGGAGCTGTTTTTT.

This chain links TRBV10-3 with TRBJ2-1; 12 bases line up with TRBD2. Unmatched junction bases numbered 14, after V lost 6 bases and J lost 5 bases. Germline loops: CDR1 ENHRY, CDR2 SYGVKD. The CDR3 has 18 residues. The CDR3 region is CAISPGLAGSGRNNEQFF. The DNA of the CDR3 is TGTGCCATCAGCCCCGGACTAGCGGGGTCGGGACGCAACAATGAGCAGTTCTTC.

The V call is TRBV18, the J call TRBJ1-2; no firm D call. V was pared by 5 bases and J by 10 bases, with 20 bases between. The germline gives CDR1 KGHSH, CDR2 LQKENI. The CDR3 extends over 14 amino acids. The CDR3 nucleotides are TGTGCCAGCTCAACCACCGGAGCCTCCGTGTTCTACACCTTC. Its protein is CASSTTGASVFYTF.

The V and J genes are TRBV9 and TRBJ1-1, with D unclear. Germline-derived CDR1 and CDR2 are SGDLS and YYNGEE. CDR3 size: 14 residues. V was pared by 5 bases and J by 10 bases, with 21 bases between. The CDR3 sequence: CASSPLRRESIAFF. In nucleotides, the CDR3 is TGTGCCAGCAGTCCCCTCCGGAGGGAGTCTATAGCTTTCTTT.

V usage is TRBV5-1 and J usage is TRBJ2-5; 11 nucleotides line up with TRBD2. CDR1 SGHRS and CDR2 YFSETQ come from the germline V gene. The CDR3 totals 17 residues. Losses at the gene ends were 3 bases for V and 2 bases for J; bases not matched to a gene: 9. CDR3 region: CASSSNPSGGSQETQYF. The CDR3 DNA follows: TGCGCCAGCAGCTCCAACCCTAGCGGGGGGTCACAAGAGACCCAGTACTTC.

This sequence joins TRBV2 and TRBJ2-5, with 10 nucleotides matching TRBD1. The CDR3 is 14 residues long. Looked up from germline, CDR1 is SNHLY and CDR2 is FYNNEI. V lost 3 bases and J lost 5; bases outside the gene matches: 3. The CDR3 DNA is TGTGCCAGCAGTGAGTGGGGACAGGGGGAGACCCAGTACTTC. Translation: CASSEWGQGETQYF.

This clone was seen a few times. The rearrangement joins TRBV5-5 to TRBJ2-1, with 7 nucleotides matching TRBD2. The CDR3 has 19 residues. With V trimmed by 4 bases and J by 8 bases, 24 bases remained unmatched. Germline CDR1 SGHKS, CDR2 YYEKEE (reference sequence). The CDR3 sequence is CASSPYGAGVRNRVDEQFF. The CDR3 DNA is TGTGCCAGCAGCCCTTACGGGGCGGGAGTAAGGAATCGTGTCGATGAGCAGTTCTTC.

CDR3 in amino acids: CSVEEGAGVEQYF. The CDR3 DNA is TGCAGCGTTGAAGAGGGGGCAGGGGTCGAGCAGTACTTC. The chain has TRBV29-1 and TRBJ2-7, with D maybe TRBD1 (6 bases). Trimming left V 0 bases short and J 6 bases short, with 12 bases between. Germline loops: CDR1 SQVTM, CDR2 ANQGSEA. This CDR3 is built from 13 residues.

This chain uses TRBV27 with TRBJ1-5, with 8 bases that match TRBD1. V lost 6 bases and J lost 2; bases outside the gene matches: 3. CDR1 is MNHEY, CDR2 SMNVEV, per germline (reference sequence). The CDR3 contains 14 residues. As DNA, the CDR3 is TGTGCCAGCAGGACAGGGGTTGGCAATCAGCCCCAGCATTTT. It codes for CASRTGVGNQPQHF.

The DNA for the CDR3 is TGTGCCAGCAGTGAACCGGGACAGGGGAGCAATGAGCAGTTCTTC. It specifies CASSEPGQGSNEQFF. The rearrangement links TRBV6-1 to TRBJ2-1, with 10 bases that match TRBD1. The CDR3 runs to 15 residues. Germline assignment: CDR1 MNHNS and CDR2 SASEGT. Germline trimming cut 2 bases from V and 6 bases from J; bases unmatched to any gene: 4.

The chain is built from TRBV10-3 and TRBJ2-5; TRBD1 aligns across 9 bases. Germline trimming cut 7 bases from V and 5 bases from J; bases unmatched to any gene: 5. Germline assignment: CDR1 ENHRY and CDR2 SYGVKD. The CDR3 runs to 13 residues. This CDR3 is CAIMGTGSETQYF. CDR3 sequence (DNA): TGTGCCATCATGGGGACAGGGAGTGAGACCCAGTACTTC.

The chain is built from TRBV30 and TRBJ2-5, with D possibly matching TRBD1 (6 bases). The CDR3 is 14 amino acids. Germline V gene lookup returns CDR1 GTSNPN and CDR2 SVGIG (reference sequence). Trimming pared 4 bases from V and 2 bases from J, leaving 14 bases between. For the CDR3, the DNA is TGTGCCTGGATGGGCAGGGGATCTCAAGAGACCCAGTACTTC. This gives the protein CAWMGRGSQETQYF. The full variable domain, completed using reference TRBV30 and TRBJ2-5, is SQTIHQWPATLVQPVGSPLSLECTVEGTSNPNLYWYRQAAGRGLQLLFYSVGIGQISSEVPQNLSASRPQDRQFILSSKKLLLSDSGFYLCAWMGRGSQETQYFGPGTRLLVL.

This clone has only a few counts. The V gene is TRBV28, the J gene TRBJ2-1, with TRBD1 identical over 7 bases. CDR3 length: 16 residues. Trimming removed 2 bases from V and 7 bases from J; junction bases left unmatched: 11. Germline values: CDR1 MDHEN, CDR2 SYDVKM. CDR3 sequence: CASSLRYGKQGNEQFF. The DNA of the CDR3 is TGTGCCAGCAGTTTAAGATACGGTAAACAGGGGAATGAGCAGTTCTTC.

The chain recombines TRBV2 with TRBJ2-1; a possible D gene is TRBD1 (5 bases). The CDR3 sequence is 14 residues long. Germline V lookup: CDR1 SNHLY, CDR2 FYNNEI. V dropped 4 bases and J dropped 6 bases, with 13 bases sitting between them. CDR3 sequence reads: CASSVTQVRNEQFF. The CDR3 DNA reads TGTGCCAGCAGTGTAACACAGGTTCGCAATGAGCAGTTCTTC.

This rearrangement joins TRBV5-6 to TRBJ1-1; 7 bases match TRBD1. V shed 4 bases and J 1 base; nucleotides not matched to a gene: 10. Germline V gene lookup returns CDR1 SGHDT and CDR2 YYEEEE. The CDR3 contains 16 residues. The CDR3 protein is CASSIWARTGNTEAFF. The CDR3 bases are TGTGCCAGCAGCATTTGGGCAAGGACAGGGAACACTGAAGCTTTCTTT.

This clone appeared once. The chain employs TRBV4-2 and TRBJ2-5; possible D gene TRBD2, 5 bases. The length of the CDR3 is 15 residues. V lost 0 bases and J 5 bases, leaving 13 bases between the germline ends. Germline loops: CDR1 LGHNA, CDR2 YNFKEQ. CDR3 region: CASSQDNILGETQYF. CDR3 in DNA: TGTGCCAGCAGCCAAGACAACATACTAGGCGAGACCCAGTACTTC.

This chain connects TRBV19 to TRBJ2-2; D might be TRBD2 (6 bases). V lost 5 bases and J 4 bases, leaving 11 bases between the germline ends. Per germline, CDR1 LNHDA and CDR2 SQIVND (reference sequence). The CDR3 covers 14 residues. The CDR3 DNA sequence: TGTGCCAGTAGTCCCCGGCGGGGCACCGGGGAGCTGTTTTTT. It specifies CASSPRRGTGELFF.

V gene TRBV4-1 combines with J gene TRBJ2-7; a weak D match, TRBD1 (5 bases). The V gene lost 4 bases and the J gene lost 0 bases, with 13 bases spanning the gap. Germline V gene data show CDR1 as MGHRA and CDR2 as YSYEKL. CDR3 size: 15 residues. CDR3 sequence (DNA): TGCGCCAGCAGCCCCAGACAGACAGACTCCTACGAGCAGTACTTC. Translated, it gives CASSPRQTDSYEQYF.

This chain joins TRBV15 and TRBJ2-5; D may be TRBD2 (5 bases). V was cut by 1 base and J by 6 bases, with 18 bases left in between. The CDR3 loop spans 16 amino acids. Germline lookup yields CDR1 LNHNV and CDR2 YYDKDF (reference sequence). The CDR3 is CATSRGLKLEMQTQYF. The CDR3 DNA follows: TGTGCCACCAGCAGAGGTCTCAAACTAGAAATGCAGACCCAGTACTTC.

The V and J genes are TRBV4-1 and TRBJ2-7; D perhaps matches TRBD1 (5 bases). CDR1 is MGHRA, CDR2 YSYEKL, per germline. This CDR3 has 14 residues. With 0 bases removed from V and 6 bases from J, the gap between germline ends came to 12 bases. CDR3 DNA sequence: TGCGCCAGCAGCCAAGATCAGGGCCTACGCGAGCAGTACTTC. Protein product: CASSQDQGLREQYF.

The chain has TRBV30 and TRBJ1-1, with D possibly TRBD1 on 5 matching bases. There are 13 residues in the CDR3. V lost 4 bases and J lost 4, with 13 bases in between. In germline, CDR1 is GTSNPN, CDR2 SVGIG (reference sequence). This chain's CDR3 is CAWNLGGITEAFF. The CDR3 DNA reads TGTGCCTGGAACCTCGGGGGAATCACTGAAGCTTTCTTT.